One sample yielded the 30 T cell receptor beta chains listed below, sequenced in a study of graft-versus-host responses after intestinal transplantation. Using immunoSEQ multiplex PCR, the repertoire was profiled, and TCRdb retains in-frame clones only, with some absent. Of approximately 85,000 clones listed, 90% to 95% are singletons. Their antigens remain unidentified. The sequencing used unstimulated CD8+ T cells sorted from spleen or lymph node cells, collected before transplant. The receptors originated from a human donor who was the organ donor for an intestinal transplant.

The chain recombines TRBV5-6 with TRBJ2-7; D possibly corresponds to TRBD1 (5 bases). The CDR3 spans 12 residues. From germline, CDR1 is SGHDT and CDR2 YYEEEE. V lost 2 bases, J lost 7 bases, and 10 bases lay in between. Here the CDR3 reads CASSFPGKEQYF. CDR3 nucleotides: TGTGCCAGCAGCTTTCCAGGGAAAGAGCAGTACTTC.

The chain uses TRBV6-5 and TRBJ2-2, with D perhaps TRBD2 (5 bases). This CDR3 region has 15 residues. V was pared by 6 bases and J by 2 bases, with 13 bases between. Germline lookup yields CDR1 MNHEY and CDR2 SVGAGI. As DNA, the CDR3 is TGTGCCAGCAGGACGCAATCGGGAAACACCGGGGAGCTGTTTTTT. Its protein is CASRTQSGNTGELFF.

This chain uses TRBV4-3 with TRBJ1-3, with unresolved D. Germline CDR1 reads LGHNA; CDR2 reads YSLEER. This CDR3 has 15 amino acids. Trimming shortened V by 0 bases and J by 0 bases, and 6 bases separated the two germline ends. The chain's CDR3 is CASSQDRFSGNTIYF. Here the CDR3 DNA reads TGCGCCAGCAGCCAAGACAGGTTCTCTGGAAACACCATATATTTT.

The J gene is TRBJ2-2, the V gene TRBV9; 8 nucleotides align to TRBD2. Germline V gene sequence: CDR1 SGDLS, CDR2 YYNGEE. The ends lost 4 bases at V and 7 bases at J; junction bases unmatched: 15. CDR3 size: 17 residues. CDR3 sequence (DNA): TGTGCCAGCAGCCCCGGGAGGGAGACGGGAGGCGACGGGGAGCTGTTTTTT. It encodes CASSPGRETGGDGELFF.

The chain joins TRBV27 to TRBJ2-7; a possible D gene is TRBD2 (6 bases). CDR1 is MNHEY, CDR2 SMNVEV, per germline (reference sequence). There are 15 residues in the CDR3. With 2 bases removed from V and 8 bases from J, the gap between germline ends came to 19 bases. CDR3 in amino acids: CASSLNRAGLGQQYF. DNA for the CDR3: TGTGCCAGCAGTTTAAATCGTGCGGGATTGGGCCAGCAGTACTTC.

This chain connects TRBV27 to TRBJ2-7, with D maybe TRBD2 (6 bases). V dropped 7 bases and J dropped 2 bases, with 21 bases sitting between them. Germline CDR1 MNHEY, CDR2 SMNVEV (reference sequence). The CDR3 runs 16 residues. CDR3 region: CASNSGGPLGPYEQYF. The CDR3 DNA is TGTGCCAGCAATTCCGGGGGACCACTGGGACCCTACGAGCAGTACTTC.

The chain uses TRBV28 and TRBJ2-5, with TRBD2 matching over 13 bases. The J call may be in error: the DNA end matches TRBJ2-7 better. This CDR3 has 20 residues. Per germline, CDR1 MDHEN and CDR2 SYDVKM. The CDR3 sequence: CASSFPGTSGKTPGTYEQYF. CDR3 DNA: TGTGCCAGCAGTTTTCCCGGGACTAGCGGGAAAACCCCTGGGACCTACGAGCAGTACTTC.

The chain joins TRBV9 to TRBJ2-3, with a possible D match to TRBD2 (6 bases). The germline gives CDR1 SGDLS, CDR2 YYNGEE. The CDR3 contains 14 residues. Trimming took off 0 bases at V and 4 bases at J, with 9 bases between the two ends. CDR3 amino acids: CASSVGDSPDTQYF. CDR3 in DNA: TGTGCCAGCAGCGTAGGGGACTCACCAGATACGCAGTATTTT.

CDR3 DNA sequence: TGTGCCACCAGCGGCGGACTAGCGGGAGAGGCGGCGGATACGCAGTATTTT. Protein product: CATSGGLAGEAADTQYF. This chain links TRBV15 with TRBJ2-3; 13 bases map to TRBD2. CDR3 size: 17 residues. J was trimmed by 6 bases and V by 5 bases; bases with no gene match: 11. Germline CDR1 LNHNV, CDR2 YYDKDF (reference sequence).

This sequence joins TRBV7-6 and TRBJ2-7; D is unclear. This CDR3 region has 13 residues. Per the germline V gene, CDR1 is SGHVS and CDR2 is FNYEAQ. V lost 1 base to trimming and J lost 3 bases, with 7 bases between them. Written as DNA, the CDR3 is TGTGCCAGCAGCTTAGGCGGAAACTACGAGCAGTACTTC. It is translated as CASSLGGNYEQYF.

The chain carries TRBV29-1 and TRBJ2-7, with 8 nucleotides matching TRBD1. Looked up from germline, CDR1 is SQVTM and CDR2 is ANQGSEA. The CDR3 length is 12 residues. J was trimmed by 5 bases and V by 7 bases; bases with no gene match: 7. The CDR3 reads CSAAGGVDEQYF. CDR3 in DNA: TGCAGCGCGGCAGGGGGCGTGGACGAGCAGTACTTC.

This CDR3 reads CASSQRGLAFF. The CDR3 DNA reads as TGCGCCAGCAGCCAACGTGGGCTAGCTTTCTTT. This chain connects TRBV5-1 to TRBJ1-1, with D hard to call. Germline V gives CDR1 SGHRS, CDR2 YFSETQ. This CDR3 spans 11 amino acids. V was cut by 4 bases and J by 10 bases, with 11 bases left in between.

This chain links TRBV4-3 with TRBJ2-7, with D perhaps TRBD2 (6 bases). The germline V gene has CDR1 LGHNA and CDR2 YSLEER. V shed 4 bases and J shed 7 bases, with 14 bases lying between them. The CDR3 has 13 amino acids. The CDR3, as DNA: TGCGCCAGCAGCCGGGGACTCGAGAGGGAGCAGTACTTC. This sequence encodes CASSRGLEREQYF.

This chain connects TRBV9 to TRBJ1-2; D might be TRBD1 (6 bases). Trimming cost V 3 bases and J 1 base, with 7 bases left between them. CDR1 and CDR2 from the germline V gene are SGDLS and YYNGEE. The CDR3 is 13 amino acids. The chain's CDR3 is CASSAQGNYGYTF. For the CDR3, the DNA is TGTGCCAGCAGCGCACAGGGTAACTATGGCTACACCTTC.

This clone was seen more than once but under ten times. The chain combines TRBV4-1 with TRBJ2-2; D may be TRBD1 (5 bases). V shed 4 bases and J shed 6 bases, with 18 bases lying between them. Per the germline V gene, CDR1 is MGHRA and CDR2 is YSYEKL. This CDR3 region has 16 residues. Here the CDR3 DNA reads TGCGCCAGCAGCCTGGGGCCCCGTTTCTCTCCCGGGGAGCTGTTTTTT. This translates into CASSLGPRFSPGELFF.

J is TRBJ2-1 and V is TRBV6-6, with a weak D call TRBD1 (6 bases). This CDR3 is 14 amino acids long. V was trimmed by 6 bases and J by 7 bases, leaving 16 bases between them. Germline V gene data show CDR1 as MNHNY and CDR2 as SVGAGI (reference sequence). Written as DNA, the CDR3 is TGTGCCAGCAGCCCGGTGGGGGCCTTGAATGAGCAGTTCTTC. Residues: CASSPVGALNEQFF.

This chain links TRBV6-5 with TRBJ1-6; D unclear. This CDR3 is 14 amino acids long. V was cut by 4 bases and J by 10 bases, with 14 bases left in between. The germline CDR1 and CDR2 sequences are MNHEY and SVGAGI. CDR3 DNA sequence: TGTGCCAGCAGTTCCGCCATGGGCGGGTCACCCCTCCACTTT. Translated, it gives CASSSAMGGSPLHF.

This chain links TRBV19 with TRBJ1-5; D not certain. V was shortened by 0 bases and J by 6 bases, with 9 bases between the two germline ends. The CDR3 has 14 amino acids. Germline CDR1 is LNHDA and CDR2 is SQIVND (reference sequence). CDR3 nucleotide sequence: TGTGCCAGTAGTATAGATACAGAAGTTCAGCCCCAGCATTTT. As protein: CASSIDTEVQPQHF. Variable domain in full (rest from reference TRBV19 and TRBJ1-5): DGGITQSPKYLFRKEGQNVTLSCEQNLNHDAMYWYRQDPGQGLRLIYYSQIVNDFQKGDIAEGYSVSREKKESFPLTVTSAQKNPTAFYLCASSIDTEVQPQHFGDGTRLSIL.

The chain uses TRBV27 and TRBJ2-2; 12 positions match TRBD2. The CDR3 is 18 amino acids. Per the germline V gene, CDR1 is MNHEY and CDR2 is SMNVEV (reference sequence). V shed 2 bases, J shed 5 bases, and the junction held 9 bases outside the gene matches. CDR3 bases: TGTGCCAGCAGTTTAACTAGCGGGAGGTATTCCATTACCGGGGAGCTGTTTTTT. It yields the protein CASSLTSGRYSITGELFF.

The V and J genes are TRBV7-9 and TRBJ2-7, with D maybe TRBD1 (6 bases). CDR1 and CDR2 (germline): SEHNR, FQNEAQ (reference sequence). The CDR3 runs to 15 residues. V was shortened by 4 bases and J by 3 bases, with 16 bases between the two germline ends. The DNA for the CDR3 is TGTGCCAGCAGCTCGACCCAGGACAGTAACTACGAGCAGTACTTC. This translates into CASSSTQDSNYEQYF.

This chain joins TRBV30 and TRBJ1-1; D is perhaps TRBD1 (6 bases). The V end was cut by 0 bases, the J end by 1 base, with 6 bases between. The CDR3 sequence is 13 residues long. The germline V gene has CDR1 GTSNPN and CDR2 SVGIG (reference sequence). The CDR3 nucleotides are TGTGCCTGGAGTGTGGGGGCGAACACTGAAGCTTTCTTT. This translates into CAWSVGANTEAFF.

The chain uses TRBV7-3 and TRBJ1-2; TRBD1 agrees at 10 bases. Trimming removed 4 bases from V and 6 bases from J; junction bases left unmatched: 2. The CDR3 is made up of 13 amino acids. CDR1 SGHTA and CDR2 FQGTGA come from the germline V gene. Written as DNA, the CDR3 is TGTGCCAGCAGCTCTGGGACAGGGGATGGCTACACCTTC. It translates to CASSSGTGDGYTF.

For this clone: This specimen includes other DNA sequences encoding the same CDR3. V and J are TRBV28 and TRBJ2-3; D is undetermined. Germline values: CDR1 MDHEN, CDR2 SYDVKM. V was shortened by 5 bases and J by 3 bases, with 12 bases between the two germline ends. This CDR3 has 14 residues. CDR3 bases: TGTGCCAGCAGTCTCGACTCTTATACAGATACGCAGTATTTT. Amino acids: CASSLDSYTDTQYF.

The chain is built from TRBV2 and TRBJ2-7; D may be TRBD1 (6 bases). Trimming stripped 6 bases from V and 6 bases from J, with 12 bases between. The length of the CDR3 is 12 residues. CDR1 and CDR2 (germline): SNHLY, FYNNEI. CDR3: CASRVQGSEQYF. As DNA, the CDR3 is TGTGCCAGCAGGGTACAGGGTTCCGAGCAGTACTTC.

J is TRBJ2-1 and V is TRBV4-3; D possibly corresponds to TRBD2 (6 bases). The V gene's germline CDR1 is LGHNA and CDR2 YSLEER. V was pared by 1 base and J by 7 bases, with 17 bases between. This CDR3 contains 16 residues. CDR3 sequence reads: CASSQGPGLTFNEQFF. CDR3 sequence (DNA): TGCGCCAGCAGCCAAGGCCCCGGACTAACCTTTAATGAGCAGTTCTTC.

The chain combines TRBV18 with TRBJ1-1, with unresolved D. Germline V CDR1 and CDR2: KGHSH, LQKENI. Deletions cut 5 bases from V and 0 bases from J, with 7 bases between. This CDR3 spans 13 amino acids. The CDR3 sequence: CASSTVMNTEAFF. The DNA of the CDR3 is TGTGCCAGCTCAACAGTGATGAACACTGAAGCTTTCTTT.

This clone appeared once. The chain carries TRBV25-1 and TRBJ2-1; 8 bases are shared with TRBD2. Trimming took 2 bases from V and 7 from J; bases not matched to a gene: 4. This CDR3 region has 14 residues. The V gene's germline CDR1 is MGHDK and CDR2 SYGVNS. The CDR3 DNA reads TGTGCCAGCAGTGAACAGGCTAGCGGGAATGAGCAGTTCTTC. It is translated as CASSEQASGNEQFF.

This CDR3 reads CASSSLGQTGETQYF. Here the CDR3 DNA reads TGTGCCAGCAGCTCCCTGGGCCAGACAGGGGAGACCCAGTACTTC. The chain recombines TRBV5-4 with TRBJ2-5, with TRBD1 identical over 7 bases. Trimming removed 3 bases from V and 5 bases from J; junction bases left unmatched: 10. CDR3 length equals 15 residues. Germline CDR1 is SGHNT and CDR2 is YYREEE (reference sequence).

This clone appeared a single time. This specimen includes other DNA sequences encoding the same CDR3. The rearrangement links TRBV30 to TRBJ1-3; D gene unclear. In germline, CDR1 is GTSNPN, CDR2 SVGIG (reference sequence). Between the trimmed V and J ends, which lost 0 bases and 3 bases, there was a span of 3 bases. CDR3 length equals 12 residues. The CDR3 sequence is CAWSVLGNTIYF. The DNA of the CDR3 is TGTGCCTGGAGTGTACTTGGAAACACCATATATTTT.

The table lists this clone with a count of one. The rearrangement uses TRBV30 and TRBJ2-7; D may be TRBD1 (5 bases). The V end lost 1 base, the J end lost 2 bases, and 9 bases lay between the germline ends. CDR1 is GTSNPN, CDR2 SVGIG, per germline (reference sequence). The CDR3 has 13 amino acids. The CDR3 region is CAWSAGKTYEQYF. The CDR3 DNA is TGTGCCTGGAGTGCAGGGAAAACCTACGAGCAGTACTTC.